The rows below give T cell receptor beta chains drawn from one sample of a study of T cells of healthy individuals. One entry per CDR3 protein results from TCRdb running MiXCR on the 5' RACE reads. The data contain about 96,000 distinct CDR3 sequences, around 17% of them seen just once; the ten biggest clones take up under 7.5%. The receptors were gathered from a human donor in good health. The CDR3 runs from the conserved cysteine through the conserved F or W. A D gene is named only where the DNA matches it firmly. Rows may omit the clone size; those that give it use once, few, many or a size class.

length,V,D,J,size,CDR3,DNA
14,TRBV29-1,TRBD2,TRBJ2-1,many,CSVEKREGHFEQFF,TGCAGCGTTGAAAAGCGGGAGGGCCATTTTGAGCAGTTCTTC
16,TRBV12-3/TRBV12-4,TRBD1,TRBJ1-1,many,CASSSVTGTGVTEAFF,TGTGCCAGCAGTTCCGTCACCGGGACAGGGGTCACTGAAGCTTTCTTT
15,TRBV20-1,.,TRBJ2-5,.,CSAREVGKLQETQYF,TGCAGTGCTAGAGAAGTCGGTAAACTCCAAGAGACCCAGTACTTC
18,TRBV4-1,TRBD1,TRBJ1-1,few,CASSQGKPGQESHTEAFF,TGCGCCAGCAGCCAAGGAAAACCGGGACAGGAATCGCACACTGAAGCTTTCTTT
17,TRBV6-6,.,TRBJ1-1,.,CASSYSVLSMLATEAFF,TGTGCCAGCAGTTACTCCGTACTCTCTATGCTTGCCACTGAAGCTTTCTTT
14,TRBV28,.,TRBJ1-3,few,CASSLQYRGNTIYF,TGTGCCAGCAGTTTACAATACAGGGGAAACACCATATATTTT
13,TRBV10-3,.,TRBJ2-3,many,CATARTSTDTQYF,TGTGCCACCGCGCGGACTAGCACAGATACGCAGTATTTT
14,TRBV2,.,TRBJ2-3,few,CASQPRLNTDTQYF,TGTGCCAGCCAACCGCGACTTAACACAGATACGCAGTATTTT
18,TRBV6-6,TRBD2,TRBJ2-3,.,CASSYGGTSGGWTDTQYF,TGTGCCAGCAGTTACGGAGGGACTAGCGGGGGGTGGACAGATACGCAGTATTTT
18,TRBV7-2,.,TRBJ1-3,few,CASSFRVGRASSGNTIYF,TGTGCCAGCAGCTTTCGTGTGGGCAGGGCCTCCTCTGGAAACACCATATATTTT
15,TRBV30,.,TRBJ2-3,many,CACRRRGAGVDTQYF,TGTGCCTGCCGGCGGAGGGGGGCAGGAGTAGATACGCAGTATTTT
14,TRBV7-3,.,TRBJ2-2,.,CASSLVAGTGELFF,TGTGCCAGCAGCTTAGTTGCGGGGACCGGGGAGCTGTTTTTT
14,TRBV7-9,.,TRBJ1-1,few,CASSPRGPNTEAFF,TGTGCCAGCAGCCCCCGGGGGCCGAACACTGAAGCTTTCTTT
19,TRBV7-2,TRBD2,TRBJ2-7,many,CASSPKGGSSGRPSYEQYF,TGTGCCAGCAGCCCAAAAGGGGGGAGTAGCGGGAGACCCTCCTACGAGCAGTACTTC
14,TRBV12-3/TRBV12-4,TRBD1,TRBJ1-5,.,CASSGGQGQQPQHF,TGTGCCAGCAGTGGGGGACAGGGGCAACAGCCCCAGCATTTT
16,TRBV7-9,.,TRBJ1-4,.,CASSGGTASTNEKLFF,TGTGCCAGCAGCGGAGGAACAGCTTCAACTAATGAAAAACTGTTTTTT
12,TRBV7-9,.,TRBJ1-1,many,CASSSLEVEAFF,TGTGCCAGCAGCTCCCTCGAAGTCGAAGCTTTCTTT
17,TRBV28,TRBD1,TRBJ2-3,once,CASTQLEDRGLTDTQYF,TGTGCCAGCACCCAACTTGAGGACAGGGGGCTAACAGATACGCAGTATTTT
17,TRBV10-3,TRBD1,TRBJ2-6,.,CAISGAGGVSGANVLTF,TGTGCCATCAGTGGGGCAGGGGGTGTCTCTGGGGCCAACGTCCTGACTTTC
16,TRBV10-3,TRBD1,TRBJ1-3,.,CAISAIQGASGNTIYF,TGTGCCATCAGTGCTATACAGGGGGCGTCTGGAAACACCATATATTTT
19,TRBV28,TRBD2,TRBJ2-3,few,CASSSLTLTSGSDTDTQYF,TGTGCCAGCAGTTCCTTGACATTAACTAGCGGGAGTGACACAGATACGCAGTATTTT
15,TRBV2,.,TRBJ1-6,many,CASSEQGTYNSPLHF,TGTGCCAGCAGTGAACAGGGGACCTATAATTCACCCCTCCACTTT